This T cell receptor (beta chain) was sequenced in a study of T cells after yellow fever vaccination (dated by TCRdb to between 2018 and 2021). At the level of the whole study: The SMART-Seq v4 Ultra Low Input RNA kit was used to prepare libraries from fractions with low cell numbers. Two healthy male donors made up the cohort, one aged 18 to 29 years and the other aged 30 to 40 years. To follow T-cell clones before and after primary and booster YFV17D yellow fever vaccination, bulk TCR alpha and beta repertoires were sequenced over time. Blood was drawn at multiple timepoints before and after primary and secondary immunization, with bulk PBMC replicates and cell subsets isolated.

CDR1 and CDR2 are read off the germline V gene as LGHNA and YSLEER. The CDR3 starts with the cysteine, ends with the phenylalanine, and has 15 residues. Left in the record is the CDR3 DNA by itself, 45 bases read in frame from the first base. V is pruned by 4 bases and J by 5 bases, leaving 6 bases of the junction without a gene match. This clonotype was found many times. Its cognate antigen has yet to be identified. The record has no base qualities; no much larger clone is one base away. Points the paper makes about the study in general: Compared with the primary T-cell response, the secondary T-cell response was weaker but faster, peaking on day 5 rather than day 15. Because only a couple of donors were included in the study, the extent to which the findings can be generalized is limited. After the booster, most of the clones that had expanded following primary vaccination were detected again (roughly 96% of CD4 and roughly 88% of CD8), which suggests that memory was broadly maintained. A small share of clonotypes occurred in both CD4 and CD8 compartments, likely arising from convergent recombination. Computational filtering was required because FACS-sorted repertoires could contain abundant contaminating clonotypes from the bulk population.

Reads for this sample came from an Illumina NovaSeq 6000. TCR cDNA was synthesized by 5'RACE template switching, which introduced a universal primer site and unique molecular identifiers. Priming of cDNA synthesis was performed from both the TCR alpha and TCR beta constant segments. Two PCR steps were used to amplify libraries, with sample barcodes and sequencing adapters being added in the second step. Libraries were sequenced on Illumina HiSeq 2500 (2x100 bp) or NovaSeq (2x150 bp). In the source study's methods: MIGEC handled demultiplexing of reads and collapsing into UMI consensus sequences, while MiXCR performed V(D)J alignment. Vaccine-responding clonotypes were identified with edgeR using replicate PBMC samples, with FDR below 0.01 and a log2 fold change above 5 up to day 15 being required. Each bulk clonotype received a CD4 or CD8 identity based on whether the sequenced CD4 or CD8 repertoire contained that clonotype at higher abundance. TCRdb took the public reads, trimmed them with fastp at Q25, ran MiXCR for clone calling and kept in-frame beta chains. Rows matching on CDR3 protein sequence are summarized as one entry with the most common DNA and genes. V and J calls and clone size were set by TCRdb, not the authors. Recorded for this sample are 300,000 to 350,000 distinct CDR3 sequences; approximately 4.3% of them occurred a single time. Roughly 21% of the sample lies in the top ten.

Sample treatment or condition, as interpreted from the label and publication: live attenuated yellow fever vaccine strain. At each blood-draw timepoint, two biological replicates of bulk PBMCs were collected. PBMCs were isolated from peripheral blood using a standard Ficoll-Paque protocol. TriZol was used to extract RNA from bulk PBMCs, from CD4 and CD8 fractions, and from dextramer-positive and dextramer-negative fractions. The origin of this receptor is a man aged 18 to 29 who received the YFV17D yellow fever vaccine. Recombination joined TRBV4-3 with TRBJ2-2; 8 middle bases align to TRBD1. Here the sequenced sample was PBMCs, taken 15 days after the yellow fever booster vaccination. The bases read TGCGCCAGCAGCCGACTGACAGGGGATACCGGGGAGCTGTTTTTT. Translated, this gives CASSRLTGDTGELFF.